This TCR beta chain was obtained from a study of T cells in Graves' hyperthyroidism and ophthalmopathy. This clonotype was observed many times. Blood dates from first hyperthyroidism diagnosis, before any ophthalmopathy symptoms. The TCR beta CDR3 regions underwent amplification using RNA transcripts as the source. Primed by the HTBI set, a first-round RT-PCR was run on the TCR CDR3. TCRdb re-called the multiplex PCR reads with MiXCR, one entry per CDR3 protein. The data hold about 180,000 distinct CDR3 sequences, with around 8.9% observed a single time. Trimming took off 7 bases at V and 4 bases at J, with 11 bases between the two ends. Germline CDR1 reads MNHEY; CDR2 reads SVGEGT. The CDR3 is 13 amino acids.

V and J are TRBV6-2 or TRBV6-3 and TRBJ1-5, with no clear D. This TCR was recovered from a woman between 18 and 30 years old with Graves' hyperthyroidism that later progressed to Graves' ophthalmopathy. Sequencing input: blood. DNA for the CDR3: TGTGCCAGCACCCAGTTAGTTAATCAGCCCCAGCATTTT. As protein: CASTQLVNQPQHF.